The clone carrying this T cell receptor (beta chain) showed up just a few times. The authors ran a second PCR of roughly 6 to 12 cycles using a sample-barcoded 5' primer and a J-beta primer mix. In TCRdb, the 5' RACE reads were re-called with MiXCR into one record per CDR3 protein. The sample lists over 600,000 distinct CDR3 sequences, roughly 56% occurring once. The sample originates from a study of blood T cells in healthy people across ages. Trimming took off 5 bases at V and 1 base at J, with 12 bases between the two ends. Germline V gene data show CDR1 as SGHTA and CDR2 as FQGNSA. The CDR3 is made up of 15 amino acids.

The V call is TRBV7-2, the J call TRBJ2-1; D may be TRBD1 (6 bases). Sequences were obtained from blood. This sequence was found in a man between 35 and 55 years old in good health. Here the CDR3 DNA reads TGTGCCAGCAGCCCCGTAAGGGGGTCCTACAATGAGCAGTTCTTC. Translating gives CASSPVRGSYNEQFF.